This TCR beta chain was identified during a study of cytomegalovirus exposure and HLA in healthy donors. As for the donors, each was a healthy bone marrow donor. PCR involved 60 Vbeta and 13 Jbeta primers. As processed by the authors: Approximately 11 million of the approximately 80 million unique TCR beta chains counted in a later analysis were shared. Sequencing used immunoSEQ multiplex PCR; TCRdb keeps in-frame clones, though not all of them. D and trimming come from the DNA, and the V and J calls and clone size come from that table. The sample records more than 90,000 clones, approximately 72% being singletons. Concerning this clone itself: Antigen specificity is unknown.

From germline, CDR1 is MRHNA and CDR2 SNTAGT. The CDR3 has 14 amino acids. Trimming cost V 4 bases and J 4 bases; bases outside gene matches: 7. Study-wide results and limits: CMV serostatus alone was available as immune exposure information.

The V call is TRBV6-4, the J call TRBJ2-7; 7 bases map to TRBD2. The sequenced material came from PBMCs. This sequence originates from a man aged 40-50 years in good health and CMV-seropositive. As DNA, the CDR3 is TGTGCCAGCAGTGTGGCGGGAGATTCGTACGAGCAGTACTTC. This translates into CASSVAGDSYEQYF.